This record looks at one T cell receptor beta chain sequence and its context. These data belong to a study of shared clonotypes between healthy human individuals. CDR3 length: 15 amino acids. Per the germline V gene, CDR1 is SEHNR and CDR2 is FQNEAQ (reference sequence). V lost 0 bases and J 2 bases, leaving 8 bases between the germline ends. Only in-frame clones appear in the TCRdb table, and some are missing; sequencing was by immunoSEQ multiplex PCR. The repertoire holds 2 million to 2.5 million clones, with approximately 94% as singletons. The receptor comes from a man aged 18 to 29 in good health. The chain employs TRBV7-9 and TRBJ2-1; D is uncertain. Sample: naive CD4+ T cells sorted from blood. As for subset: CD45RA+ positively selected. CDR3 nucleotide sequence: TGTGCCAGCAGCTTAGCCCACGGTACCTACAATGAGCAGTTCTTC. As protein: CASSLAHGTYNEQFF.